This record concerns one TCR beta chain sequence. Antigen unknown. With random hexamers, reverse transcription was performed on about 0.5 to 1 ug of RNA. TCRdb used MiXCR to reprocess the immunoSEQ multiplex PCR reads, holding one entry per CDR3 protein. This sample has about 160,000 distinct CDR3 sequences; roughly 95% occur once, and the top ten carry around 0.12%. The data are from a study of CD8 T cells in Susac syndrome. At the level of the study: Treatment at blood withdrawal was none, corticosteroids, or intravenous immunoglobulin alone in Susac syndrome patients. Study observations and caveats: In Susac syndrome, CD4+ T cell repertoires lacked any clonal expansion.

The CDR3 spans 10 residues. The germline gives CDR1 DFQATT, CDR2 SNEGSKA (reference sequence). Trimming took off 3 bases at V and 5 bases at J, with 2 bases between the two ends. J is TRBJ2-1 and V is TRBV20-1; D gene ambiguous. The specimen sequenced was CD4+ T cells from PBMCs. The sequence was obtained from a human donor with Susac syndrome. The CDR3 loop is CSARDNEQFF. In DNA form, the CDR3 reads TGCAGTGCTAGGGACAATGAGCAGTTCTTC.